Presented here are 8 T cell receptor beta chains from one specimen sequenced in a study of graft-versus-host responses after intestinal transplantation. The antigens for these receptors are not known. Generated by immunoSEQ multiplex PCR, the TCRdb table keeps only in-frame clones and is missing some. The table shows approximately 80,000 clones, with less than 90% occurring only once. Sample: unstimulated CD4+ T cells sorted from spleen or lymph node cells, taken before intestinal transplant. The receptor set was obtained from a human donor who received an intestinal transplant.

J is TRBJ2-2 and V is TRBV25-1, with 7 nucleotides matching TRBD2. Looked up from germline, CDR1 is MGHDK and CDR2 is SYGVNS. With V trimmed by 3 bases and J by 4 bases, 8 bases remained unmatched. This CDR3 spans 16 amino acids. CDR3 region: CASSDAAGVFTGELFF. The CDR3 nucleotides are TGTGCCAGCAGTGATGCGGCGGGGGTCTTCACCGGGGAGCTGTTTTTT.

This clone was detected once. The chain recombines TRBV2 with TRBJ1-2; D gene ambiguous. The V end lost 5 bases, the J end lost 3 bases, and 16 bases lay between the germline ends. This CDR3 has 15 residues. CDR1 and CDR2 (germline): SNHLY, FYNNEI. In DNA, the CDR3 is TGTGCCAGCAGTCTCCACCGCAAGCTGGACTATGGCTACACCTTC. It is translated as CASSLHRKLDYGYTF.

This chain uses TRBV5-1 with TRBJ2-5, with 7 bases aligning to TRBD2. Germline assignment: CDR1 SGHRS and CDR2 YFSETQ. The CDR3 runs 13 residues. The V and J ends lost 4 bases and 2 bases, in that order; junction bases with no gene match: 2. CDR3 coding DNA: TGCGCCAGCAGCACGGGACTACAAGAGACCCAGTACTTC. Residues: CASSTGLQETQYF.

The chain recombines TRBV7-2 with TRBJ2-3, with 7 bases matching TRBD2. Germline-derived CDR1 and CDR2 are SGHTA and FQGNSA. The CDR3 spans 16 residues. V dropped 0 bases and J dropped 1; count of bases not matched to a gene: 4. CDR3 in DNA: TGTGCCAGCAGCTTAGCTAGCGGGCTCGGCACAGATACGCAGTATTTT. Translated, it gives CASSLASGLGTDTQYF.

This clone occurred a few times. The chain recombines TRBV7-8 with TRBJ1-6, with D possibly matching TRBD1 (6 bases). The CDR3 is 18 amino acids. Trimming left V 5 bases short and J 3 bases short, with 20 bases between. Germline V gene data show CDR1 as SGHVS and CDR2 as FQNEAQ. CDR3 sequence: CASSTQTRGGFYNSPLHF. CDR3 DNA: TGTGCCAGCAGCACCCAGACCAGGGGTGGGTTCTATAATTCACCCCTCCACTTT.

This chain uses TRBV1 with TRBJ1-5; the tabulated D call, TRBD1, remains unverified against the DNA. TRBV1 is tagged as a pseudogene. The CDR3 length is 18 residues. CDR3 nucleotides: TGCACCAGCAGCCAAGATCACCAGGGCCTGGATAGCAATCAGCCCCAGCATTTT. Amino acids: CTSSQDHQGLDSNQPQHF.

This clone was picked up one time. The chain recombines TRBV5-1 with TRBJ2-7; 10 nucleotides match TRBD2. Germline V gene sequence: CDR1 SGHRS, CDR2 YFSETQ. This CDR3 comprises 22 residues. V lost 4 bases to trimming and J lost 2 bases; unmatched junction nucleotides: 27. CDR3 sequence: CASSPGTNRGATSGSGAYEQYF. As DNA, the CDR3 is TGCGCCAGCAGCCCCGGAACTAATCGGGGGGCGACTAGCGGGTCGGGGGCCTACGAGCAGTACTTC.

CDR3 residues: CASSLTLAGLYNEQFF. The DNA of the CDR3 is TGTGCCAGCAGCCTGACGCTAGCGGGGCTATACAATGAGCAGTTCTTC. The V gene is TRBV5-6, the J gene TRBJ2-1, with 9 bases identical to TRBD2. V gave up 4 bases and J gave up 4 bases; unmatched junction bases: 9. The V gene's germline CDR1 is SGHDT and CDR2 YYEEEE. This CDR3 spans 16 amino acids. The full variable domain, with the rest looked up from reference TRBV5-6 and TRBJ2-1, is DAGVTQSPTHLIKTRGQQVTLRCSPKSGHDTVSWYQQALGQGPQFIFQYYEEEERQRGNFPDRFSGHQFPNYSSELNVNALLLGDSALYLCASSLTLAGLYNEQFFGPGTRLTVL.